The entry below gives a single T cell receptor beta chain sequence along with its context. These data come from a study of blood T cell repertoires in COVID-19. Method: immunoSEQ multiplex PCR; TCRdb's copy keeps in-frame clones and lacks some. This sample has just under 150,000 clones, with approximately 86% found just once. The CDR3 covers 15 residues. Germline trimming cut 2 bases from V and 5 bases from J; bases unmatched to any gene: 7. In germline, CDR1 is KGHSH, CDR2 LQKENI. This receptor was obtained from a woman aged 45-65 years with acute or convalescent COVID-19. The chain uses TRBV18 and TRBJ2-7; 9 nucleotides line up with TRBD1. Sequencing was performed on peripheral blood. The CDR3 nucleotides are TGTGCCAGCTCACCATCGGGGACAGGGTCCAACGAGCAGTACTTC. This sequence encodes CASSPSGTGSNEQYF.